This T cell receptor (beta chain) was captured by sequencing in a study of monozygotic twins with inflammatory bowel disease (dated by TCRdb to about 2019). Looking at the study overall: A total of 28 monozygotic twin pairs were included in the full study, comprising nine German pairs (four IBD-concordant, five IBD-discordant) and 19 IBD-discordant Danish pairs. Within discordant pairs, disease-associated traits were sought mainly by comparing IBD patients with their genetically identical healthy co-twins. Each individual had, on average, about 151 000 unique TCRalpha sequences and 181 000 unique TCRbeta sequences available for analysis. What the study reported, not specific to this receptor: Different T cell subtypes could not be distinguished in the analysis. No single strong signal or clonotype linked to IBD turned up in the results, so the idea that one exists was not supported. Repertoire similarity did not differ between concordant and discordant twins, possibly due to limited statistical power. Fewer clonotypes were shared with other individuals by IBD patients than by healthy twins, most markedly in patients showing signs of disease activity. Differing immunosuppressive treatments among patients may have added background noise and inter-individual variability to the repertoires. A decrease in TCRbeta repertoire diversity, as measured by inverse Simpson index, was observed in IBD patients compared with their healthy co-twins.

An approximately 2.5 ml peripheral blood sample was drawn into PAXgene tubes per donor and stored at -80°C. Without T cell sorting, total RNA was isolated from whole blood using the PAXgene blood miRNA kit on an automated QIAcube. Peripheral blood from monozygotic twin pairs, either concordant or discordant for inflammatory bowel disease, underwent deep TCRalpha and TCRbeta repertoire profiling that used unique molecular barcoding. Smoking habits were recorded for all twin pairs, and individuals were classified as current, former or never smokers. The method behind the library was 5' RACE. Preparation of each TCR library used approximately 3,500 ng of total RNA. For each sample, cDNA was synthesized in eight separate reactions using SMARTScribe reverse transcriptase. During cDNA synthesis, template switching introduced unique molecular identifiers that contained a 6-nucleotide sample barcode. TCRalpha and TCRbeta cDNA was amplified by two nested PCRs of 16 and 9 cycles, with bead purification after each PCR. Before amplification, the cDNA was both treated with uracil DNA-glycosylase and purified with the QIAquick PCR purification kit. The second PCR added Illumina TruSeq-compatible adapters along with sample-specific barcodes. Library quality and concentration were checked on TapeStation and Qubit, and libraries were pooled at approximately 5 ng each. Pooled libraries were sequenced on an Illumina HiSeq2500 single-index Rapid Run with 2 x 100 bp reads and custom sequencing primers. In the source study's methods: MiGEC version 1.2.6 was used for UMI-based consensus assembly to correct PCR and sequencing errors. MiXCR version 2.1.1 was used for V(D)J alignment, clonotype assembly and CDR3 extraction. Normalisation of gene usage, clonotype sharing and MAIT/NKT TCR abundance was achieved by analysing the top 1000, 10 000 and 20 000 clonotypes per sample. After downsampling to 27 000 UMIs, diversity was calculated as the inverse Simpson index using the vegan R package. Paired Mann-Whitney U tests were applied to discordant twin pairs, and Benjamini-Hochberg correction was used for multiple testing. Once TCRdb had reprocessed the reads, it stored one entry per CDR3 protein sequence and supplied no DNA. These V and J calls derive from TCRdb rather than the authors' analysis. This specimen's table enumerates approximately 330,000 distinct CDR3 sequences. 2% to 2.5% of the sample comes from the top ten.

Measured from the cysteine to the phenylalanine, the CDR3 is 15 residues long. No coding sequence is recorded. The germline V gene specifies SGHDN as CDR1 and FVKESK as CDR2. Notes on this clonotype: What antigen it recognizes has not been identified.

The rearranged segments are TRBV14 and TRBJ2-7; TCRdb names TRBD1, which stays unverified in the absence of DNA. The sequence was obtained from a human donor with ulcerative colitis or Crohn's disease, or a healthy co-twin of an affected twin (not recorded which). Sequencing was done on a sample of blood. The CDR3 corresponds to CASSQDGGRFHEQYF.